A selection of T cell receptor beta chains follows, all from one sample in a study of response to subunit inactivated influenza vaccine. TCRdb itself ran the RT-PCR reads through MiXCR, one entry per CDR3 protein. The repertoire holds 500,000 to 600,000 distinct CDR3 sequences, with about an eighth as singletons. The sequencing here drew on PBMCs from blood, taken roughly 45 days after vaccination. Every receptor here comes from a man between 45 and 60 years old who received an inactivated influenza vaccine. Each CDR3 is given with its conserved first and last residue. A D gene is named only where the DNA matches it firmly. Expanded clones are given a class, and other clones once, few, many or no size at all.

j_call v_call clone_size d_call cdr3_length cdr3_aa cdr3_nt
TRBJ2-1 TRBV3-1 - TRBD2 14 CASSQDFVGRGQFF TGTGCCAGCAGCCAAGATTTCGTCGGGAGGGGGCAGTTCTTC
TRBJ1-4 TRBV20-1 many - 13 CSARLGLDEKLFF TGCAGTGCTAGGCTGGGATTGGATGAAAAACTGTTTTTT
TRBJ2-7 TRBV20-1 - - 12 CSAFQGSYEQYF TGCAGTGCTTTTCAGGGAAGTTACGAGCAGTACTTC
TRBJ1-6 TRBV6-1 - - 13 CASRESYNSPLHF TGTGCCAGCAGGGAATCTTATAATTCACCCCTCCACTTT
TRBJ2-3 TRBV27 few TRBD2 16 CASSRDPAGYTDTQYF TGTGCCAGCAGTCGGGATCCAGCGGGGTACACAGATACGCAGTATTTT
TRBJ2-7 TRBV3-1 many TRBD2 14 CASSQASGGYEQYF TGTGCCAGCAGCCAAGCTTCGGGGGGCTACGAGCAGTACTTC
TRBJ2-1 TRBV12-3/TRBV12-4 many - 14 CASSFRDTENEQFF TGTGCCAGCAGTTTCCGGGACACCGAAAATGAGCAGTTCTTC
TRBJ2-3 TRBV7-2 few - 15 CASSLGFGKGDTQYF TGTGCCAGCAGCTTAGGTTTTGGAAAGGGAGATACGCAGTATTTT
TRBJ1-5 TRBV20-1 few - 13 CSARGHPNQPQHF TGCAGTGCACGGGGACACCCTAATCAGCCCCAGCATTTT
TRBJ2-5 TRBV7-8 - - 15 CASSAVVSGQETQYF TGTGCCAGCAGCGCTGTAGTTAGCGGCCAAGAGACCCAGTACTTC
TRBJ1-1 TRBV12-3/TRBV12-4 few TRBD1 13 CASSRGQPTEAFF TGTGCCAGCAGCCGGGGACAGCCCACTGAAGCTTTCTTT
TRBJ1-5 TRBV10-2 - - 16 CASSEIRAASNQPQHF TGCGCCAGCAGTGAGATTAGGGCAGCTAGCAATCAGCCCCAGCATTTT
TRBJ2-1 TRBV6-5 - TRBD1 15 CASSYDRGTYNEQFF TGTGCCAGCAGTTACGACAGGGGGACCTACAATGAGCAGTTCTTC
TRBJ1-2 TRBV18 - - 13 CASSQGANYGYTF TGTGCCAGCTCACAGGGCGCTAACTATGGCTACACCTTC